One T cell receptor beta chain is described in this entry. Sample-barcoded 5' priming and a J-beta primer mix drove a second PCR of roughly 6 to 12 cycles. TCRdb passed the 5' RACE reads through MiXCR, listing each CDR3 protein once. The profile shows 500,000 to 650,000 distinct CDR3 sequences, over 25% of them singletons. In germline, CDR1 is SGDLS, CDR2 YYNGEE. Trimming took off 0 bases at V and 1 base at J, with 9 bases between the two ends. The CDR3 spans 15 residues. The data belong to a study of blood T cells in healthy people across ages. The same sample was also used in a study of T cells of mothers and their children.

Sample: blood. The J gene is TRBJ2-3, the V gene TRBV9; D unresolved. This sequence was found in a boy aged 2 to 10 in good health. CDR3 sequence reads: CASSVEGRGTDTQYF. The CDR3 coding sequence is TGTGCCAGCAGCGTAGAGGGCCGGGGCACAGATACGCAGTATTTT.